The 29 T cell receptor beta chains below come from one sample, sequenced in a study of blood T cell repertoires in COVID-19. The data were produced by immunoSEQ multiplex PCR, yet TCRdb's version contains in-frame clones alone and is incomplete. The profile covers roughly 47,000 clones, with roughly 87% appearing a single time and about 14% taken by the ten largest. The specimen was peripheral blood. The receptor source for this set is a man between 65 and 85 years old with active COVID-19.

V is TRBV6-5 and J is TRBJ2-7; no definite D call. CDR1 and CDR2 from the germline V gene are MNHEY and SVGAGI. The CDR3 extends over 15 amino acids. V lost 0 bases, J lost 2 bases, and 11 bases lay in between. The CDR3 DNA follows: TGTGCCAGCAGTTACTCGCTCGGTGAGACCTACGAGCAGTACTTC. It encodes CASSYSLGETYEQYF.

The rearrangement links TRBV7-9 to TRBJ1-1, with TRBD1 as a possible D gene (5 bases). V was cut by 7 bases and J by 0 bases, with 15 bases left in between. CDR3 length: 15 amino acids. Looked up from germline, CDR1 is SEHNR and CDR2 is FQNEAQ (reference sequence). The CDR3 reads CASIPGGGMNTEAFF. In nucleotides, the CDR3 is TGTGCCAGCATCCCGGGCGGGGGGATGAACACTGAAGCTTTCTTT.

The chain has TRBV7-3 and TRBJ2-2, with 11 bases that match TRBD2. The CDR3 covers 16 residues. With V trimmed by 5 bases and J by 4 bases, 6 bases remained unmatched. Germline V gene data show CDR1 as SGHTA and CDR2 as FQGTGA. This CDR3 reads CASSQTSGEGTGELFF. DNA for the CDR3: TGTGCCAGCAGCCAGACTAGCGGGGAGGGCACCGGGGAGCTGTTTTTT.

The J gene is TRBJ1-3, the V gene TRBV6-1; D remains ambiguous. Germline loops: CDR1 MNHNS, CDR2 SASEGT. The CDR3 spans 15 residues. Trimming removed 1 base from V and 2 bases from J, with 9 bases in between. CDR3 sequence: CASSEVWGAGNTIYF. The DNA of the CDR3 is TGTGCCAGCAGTGAAGTTTGGGGAGCTGGAAACACCATATATTTT.

The CDR3 nucleotides are TGCGCCAGCAGCTTTACACAGGGTTACACTGAAGCTTTCTTT. It codes for CASSFTQGYTEAFF. This rearrangement joins TRBV5-1 to TRBJ1-1; TRBD1 might be the D (6 bases). Germline V CDR1 and CDR2: SGHRS, YFSETQ. V was pared by 2 bases and J by 3 bases, with 11 bases between. The CDR3 covers 14 residues.

The chain couples TRBV18 to TRBJ1-2; D not certain. V lost 2 bases and J lost 2, with 15 bases in between. The germline V gene has CDR1 KGHSH and CDR2 LQKENI. The CDR3 contains 16 residues. In DNA, the CDR3 is TGTGCCAGCTCACCAAGTATTCGGGAGCTAAACTATGGCTACACCTTC. Translating gives CASSPSIRELNYGYTF.

The chain has TRBV6-4 and TRBJ2-5, with 8 nucleotides matching TRBD1. Germline assignment: CDR1 MRHNA and CDR2 SNTAGT. Trimming removed 5 bases from V and 5 bases from J; junction bases left unmatched: 10. The CDR3 extends over 15 amino acids. The CDR3 is CASSLFAGGAETQYF. The DNA of the CDR3 is TGTGCCAGCAGTTTGTTTGCAGGGGGCGCCGAGACCCAGTACTTC.

This sequence joins TRBV3-1 (or the pseudogene TRBV3-2) and TRBJ2-1; 7 nucleotides line up with TRBD2. Per the germline V gene, CDR1 is LGHDT and CDR2 is YNNKEL (reference sequence). V shed 4 bases, J shed 0 bases, and the junction held 3 bases outside the gene matches. CDR3 length equals 15 residues. CDR3: CASSPLAVSYNEQFF. CDR3 sequence (DNA): TGTGCCAGCAGCCCTCTAGCGGTCTCCTACAATGAGCAGTTCTTC.

This clone was recorded only once. The CDR3 spells CAISDKTGSYEQYF. CDR3 coding DNA: TGTGCCATCAGTGACAAGACAGGGTCCTACGAGCAGTACTTC. The J gene is TRBJ2-7, the V gene TRBV10-3; 7 bases are a match to TRBD1. The CDR3 runs to 14 residues. Looked up from germline, CDR1 is ENHRY and CDR2 is SYGVKD. Unmatched junction bases numbered 3, after V lost 3 bases and J lost 1 base.

The rearrangement links TRBV5-6 to TRBJ1-4, with TRBD1 as a possible D gene (5 bases). V was cut by 4 bases and J by 6 bases, with 16 bases left in between. The CDR3 is made up of 15 amino acids. The germline V gene encodes CDR1 SGHDT and CDR2 YYEEEE. The CDR3 spells CASSARRVGDEKLFF. The CDR3 bases are TGTGCCAGCAGCGCCCGGAGGGTGGGGGATGAAAAACTGTTTTTT. Full variable domain (remainder filled in from reference TRBV5-6 and TRBJ1-4): DAGVTQSPTHLIKTRGQQVTLRCSPKSGHDTVSWYQQALGQGPQFIFQYYEEEERQRGNFPDRFSGHQFPNYSSELNVNALLLGDSALYLCASSARRVGDEKLFFGSGTQLSVL.

The chain combines TRBV11-2 with TRBJ2-7; 7 bases are shared with TRBD1. Germline V lookup: CDR1 SGHAT, CDR2 FQNNGV. With 6 bases clipped from V and 0 bases from J, the junction kept 11 bases outside the gene matches. CDR3 length equals 16 residues. The CDR3 region has the DNA TGTGCCAGCAGTTCAGGGGGTCCTCCCTTCTCCTACGAGCAGTACTTC. Translated, it gives CASSSGGPPFSYEQYF. Full variable domain (rest looked up from reference TRBV11-2 and TRBJ2-7): EAGVAQSPRYKIIEKRQSVAFWCNPISGHATLYWYQQILGQGPKLLIQFQNNGVVDDSQLPKDRFSAERLKGVDSTLKIQPAKLEDSAVYLCASSSGGPPFSYEQYFGPGTRLTVT.

V usage is TRBV15 and J usage is TRBJ1-3; a weak D match, TRBD1 (6 bases). This CDR3 spans 14 amino acids. Germline-derived CDR1 and CDR2 are LNHNV and YYDKDF (reference sequence). V lost 6 bases and J 0 bases, leaving 9 bases between the germline ends. CDR3 sequence: CATRQGSSGNTIYF. Here the CDR3 DNA reads TGTGCCACCAGGCAGGGGAGCTCTGGAAACACCATATATTTT.

This chain connects TRBV3-1 (or the pseudogene TRBV3-2) to TRBJ2-1, with 7 positions matching TRBD2. The CDR3 has 17 residues. V lost 1 base to trimming and J lost 1 base; unmatched junction nucleotides: 7. Germline V gene lookup returns CDR1 LGHDT and CDR2 YNNKEL (reference sequence). DNA of the CDR3: TGTGCCAGCAGCCAAGCCGGGAGAGCGGGATCCTACAATGAGCAGTTCTTC. Encoded protein: CASSQAGRAGSYNEQFF.

This rearrangement joins TRBV5-1 to TRBJ2-7, with 11 bases matching TRBD1. The CDR3 spans 15 residues. In germline, CDR1 is SGHRS, CDR2 YFSETQ. The J segment lost 7 bases and the V segment lost 0 bases, leaving 6 bases of the junction unmatched. The CDR3 protein is CASSLAGQGAPEQYF. The CDR3 region has the DNA TGCGCCAGCAGCTTGGCCGGACAGGGGGCGCCTGAGCAGTACTTC. The full variable domain, in which reference TRBV5-1 and TRBJ2-7 provide the parts outside the CDR3, is KAGVTQTPRYLIKTRGQQVTLSCSPISGHRSVSWYQQTPGQGLQFLFEYFSETQRNKGNFPGRFSGRQFSNSRSEMNVSTLELGDSALYLCASSLAGQGAPEQYFGPGTRLTVT.

The rearrangement joins TRBV7-2 to TRBJ2-3, with TRBD1 identical over 7 bases. V was pared by 5 bases and J by 5 bases, with 4 bases of the junction left unmatched. The CDR3 is 13 residues long. CDR1 SGHTA and CDR2 FQGNSA come from the germline V gene. CDR3 in amino acids: CASSRPGGDTQYF. The CDR3 nucleotides are TGTGCCAGCAGCCGCCCAGGGGGAGATACGCAGTATTTT.

The J gene is TRBJ2-2, the V gene TRBV7-3; TRBD2 matches 9 bases. The CDR3 spans 17 residues. V was pared by 5 bases and J by 3 bases, with 10 bases of the junction left unmatched. Germline V gene sequence: CDR1 SGHTA, CDR2 FQGTGA. CDR3 sequence reads: CASSPKSSGGYTGELFF. Written as DNA, the CDR3 is TGTGCCAGCAGCCCAAAATCAAGCGGGGGGTACACCGGGGAGCTGTTTTTT. Supplemented by reference TRBV7-3 and TRBJ2-2, the full variable domain reads GAGVSQTPSNKVTEKGKYVELRCDPISGHTALYWYRQSLGQGPEFLIYFQGTGAADDSGLPNDRFFAVRPEGSVSTLKIQRTERGDSAVYLCASSPKSSGGYTGELFFGEGSRLTVL.

The chain combines TRBV7-3 with TRBJ2-5; 10 bases fit TRBD1. V dropped 6 bases and J dropped 9; count of bases not matched to a gene: 10. This CDR3 has 14 residues. In germline, CDR1 is SGHTA, CDR2 FQGTGA. The CDR3 DNA follows: TGTGCCAGCAGGACGACAGGGGGCAACGAGCCCCAGTACTTC. Protein: CASRTTGGNEPQYF.

The chain couples TRBV3-1 (or the pseudogene TRBV3-2) to TRBJ2-5, with 8 nucleotides matching TRBD1. Germline assignment: CDR1 LGHDT and CDR2 YNNKEL (reference sequence). The V segment lost 10 bases and the J segment 5 bases; nucleotides outside the gene matches: 6. The CDR3 is made up of 12 amino acids. CDR3 DNA: TGTGCCACTCAGGGGGCGCGGGAGACCCAGTACTTC. Residues: CATQGARETQYF.

The V and J genes are TRBV4-1 and TRBJ1-5, with 8 nucleotides matching TRBD1. V dropped 0 bases and J dropped 5; count of bases not matched to a gene: 15. Looked up from germline, CDR1 is MGHRA and CDR2 is YSYEKL. The CDR3 totals 19 residues. The CDR3: CASSQDPRGPGFRYQPQHF. The DNA of the CDR3 is TGCGCCAGCAGCCAAGATCCCAGGGGGCCTGGTTTTCGATATCAGCCCCAGCATTTT.

The chain joins TRBV7-3 to TRBJ2-1, with 9 bases lining up with TRBD1. Germline V gene lookup returns CDR1 SGHTA and CDR2 FQGTGA. The CDR3 has 13 amino acids. V lost 5 bases and J lost 6; bases outside the gene matches: 2. Here the CDR3 DNA reads TGTGCCAGCAGCAAGGACAGGGGCAATGAGCAGTTCTTC. Its translation is CASSKDRGNEQFF.

This chain joins TRBV7-6 and TRBJ1-2, with D unresolved. The germline V and J ends were trimmed by 1 base and 8 bases, with 11 bases remaining between them. The CDR3 has 13 residues. Germline values: CDR1 SGHVS, CDR2 FNYEAQ. The CDR3 DNA is TGTGCCAGCAGCTTAGGGGAGGGTTTCGGCTACACCTTC. It translates to CASSLGEGFGYTF. The full variable domain, in which reference TRBV7-6 and TRBJ1-2 provide the parts outside the CDR3, is GAGVSQSPRYKVTKRGQDVALRCDPISGHVSLYWYRQALGQGPEFLTYFNYEAQQDKSGLPNDRFSAERPEGSISTLTIQRTEQRDSAMYRCASSLGEGFGYTFGSGTRLTVV.

The rearrangement links TRBV19 to TRBJ1-6, with D unresolved. CDR1 LNHDA and CDR2 SQIVND come from the germline V gene (reference sequence). The V end lost 8 bases, the J end lost 6 bases, and 11 bases lay between the germline ends. The CDR3 runs to 13 residues. As DNA, the CDR3 is TGTGCCAGTCCCCGGACTATTAATTCACCCCTCCACTTT. Amino acid sequence: CASPRTINSPLHF.

The gene calls are TRBV7-2 and TRBJ1-5, with 9 bases lining up with TRBD1. J was trimmed by 3 bases and V by 5 bases; bases with no gene match: 5. CDR1 is SGHTA and CDR2 is FQGNSA in the germline V gene. CDR3 length: 15 amino acids. The CDR3 sequence: CASSTRDRVNQPQHF. As DNA, the CDR3 is TGTGCCAGCAGCACCAGGGACAGGGTCAATCAGCCCCAGCATTTT.

In this sample, this clone turned up once. The genes are TRBV13 and TRBJ1-2; weak D call: TRBD1 (6 bases). The V end was cut by 5 bases, the J end by 4 bases, with 20 bases between. This CDR3 is built from 16 residues. In germline, CDR1 is PRHDT, CDR2 FYEKMQ (reference sequence). CDR3 coding DNA: TGTGCCAGCAGCCCCCCGGGGCAGGGGTCCGTCTATGGCTACACCTTC. Protein product: CASSPPGQGSVYGYTF.

J is TRBJ1-1 and V is TRBV3-1 (or the pseudogene TRBV3-2), with D perhaps TRBD1 (6 bases). The V gene's germline CDR1 is LGHDT and CDR2 YNNKEL (reference sequence). Deletions cut 4 bases from V and 3 bases from J, with 15 bases between. CDR3 length: 15 amino acids. DNA for the CDR3: TGTGCCAGCAGCCCGTCCGGACAGAGAGACACTGAAGCTTTCTTT. As protein: CASSPSGQRDTEAFF.

The chain carries TRBV28 and TRBJ1-1; 8 bases agree with TRBD1. The CDR3 has 14 amino acids. Germline CDR1 reads MDHEN; CDR2 reads SYDVKM. Trimming at V came to 9 bases and at J to 0 bases, leaving 6 bases not matched to a gene. The DNA of the CDR3 is TGTGCCAGTTACCGACAGGGGATGAACACTGAAGCTTTCTTT. Its protein product is CASYRQGMNTEAFF.

As DNA, the CDR3 is TGCAGCGATGGGCCCCCGCGTAGCACAGATACGCAGTATTTT. This translates into CSDGPPRSTDTQYF. V is TRBV29-1 and J is TRBJ2-3; no reliable D call. CDR3 length: 14 amino acids. V lost 7 bases to trimming and J lost 0 bases, with 14 bases between them. Germline CDR1 is SQVTM and CDR2 is ANQGSEA.

V usage is TRBV18 and J usage is TRBJ1-1, with 7 bases fitting TRBD1. J was trimmed by 3 bases and V by 2 bases; bases with no gene match: 0. The CDR3 is 13 residues long. CDR1 KGHSH and CDR2 LQKENI come from the germline V gene. The chain's CDR3 is CASSPDRDTEAFF. CDR3 nucleotide sequence: TGTGCCAGCTCACCAGACAGGGACACTGAAGCTTTCTTT.

CDR3 coding DNA: TGTGCCAGCAGTTACTCCTCCGGACAGGGGTACGAGCAGTACTTC. This codes for CASSYSSGQGYEQYF. This rearrangement joins TRBV6-5 to TRBJ2-7, with TRBD1 identical over 9 bases. There are 15 residues in the CDR3. Germline trimming cut 0 bases from V and 4 bases from J; bases unmatched to any gene: 4. Germline CDR1 is MNHEY and CDR2 is SVGAGI.